The clone carrying this T cell receptor beta chain was seen at least ten times. Combining a sample-barcoded 5' primer with a J-beta primer mix, a second PCR ran for roughly 7 to 12 cycles. One entry per CDR3 protein, called by TCRdb with MiXCR from the 5' RACE reads. The sample contains some 1.5 million distinct CDR3 sequences, roughly 30% of which appear only once. The junction had 8 bases not matched to a gene; V was cut back by 3 bases and J by 6 bases. Germline CDR1 reads SGHDT; CDR2 reads YYEEEE. CDR3 size: 16 residues. This sample was included in a study of blood T cells in healthy people across ages.

The receptor comes from a young woman in good health. The sample was blood. V usage is TRBV5-6 and J usage is TRBJ2-3; 12 bases match TRBD2. The CDR3 loop reads CASSWGLAGVGDTQYF. The CDR3 nucleotides are TGTGCCAGCAGCTGGGGACTAGCGGGTGTGGGGGATACGCAGTATTTT.